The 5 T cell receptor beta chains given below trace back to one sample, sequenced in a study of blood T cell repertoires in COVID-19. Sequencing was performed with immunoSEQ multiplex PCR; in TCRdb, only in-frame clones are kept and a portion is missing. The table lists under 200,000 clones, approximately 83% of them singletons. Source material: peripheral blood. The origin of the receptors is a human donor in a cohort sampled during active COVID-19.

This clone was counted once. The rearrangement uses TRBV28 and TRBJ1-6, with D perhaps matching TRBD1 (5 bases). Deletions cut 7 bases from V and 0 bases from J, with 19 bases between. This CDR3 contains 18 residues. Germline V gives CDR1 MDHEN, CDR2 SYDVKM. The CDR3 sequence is CASTEWAGRSSYNSPLHF. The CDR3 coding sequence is TGTGCCAGCACCGAGTGGGCAGGGCGAAGCTCCTATAATTCACCCCTCCACTTT.

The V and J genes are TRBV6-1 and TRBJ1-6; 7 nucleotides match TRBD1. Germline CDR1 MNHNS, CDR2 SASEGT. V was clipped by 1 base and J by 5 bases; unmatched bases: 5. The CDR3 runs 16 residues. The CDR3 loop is CASSEDLGQDNSPLHF. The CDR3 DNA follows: TGTGCCAGCAGTGAAGACCTAGGACAGGATAATTCACCCCTCCACTTT.

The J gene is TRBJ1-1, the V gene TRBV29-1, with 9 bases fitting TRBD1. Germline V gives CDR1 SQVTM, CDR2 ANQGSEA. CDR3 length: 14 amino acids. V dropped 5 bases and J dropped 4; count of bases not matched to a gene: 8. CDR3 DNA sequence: TGCAGCGTTATAAAACAGGGGGCTACCACTGAAGCTTTCTTT. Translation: CSVIKQGATTEAFF.

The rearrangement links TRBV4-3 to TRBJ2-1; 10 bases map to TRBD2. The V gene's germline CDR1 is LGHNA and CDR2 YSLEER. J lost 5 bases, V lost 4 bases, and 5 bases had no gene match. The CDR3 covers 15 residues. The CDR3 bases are TGCGCCAGCAGCCCCGGACTAGCGGAGGACAATGAGCAGTTCTTC. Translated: CASSPGLAEDNEQFF.

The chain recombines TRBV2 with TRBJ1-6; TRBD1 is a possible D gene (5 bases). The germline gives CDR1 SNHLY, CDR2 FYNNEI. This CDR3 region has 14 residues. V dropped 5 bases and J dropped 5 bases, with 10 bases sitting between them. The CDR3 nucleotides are TGTGCCAGCAGTCGGGACTTTAATAATTCACCCCTCCACTTT. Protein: CASSRDFNNSPLHF.